This T cell receptor beta chain was sequenced in a study of T-cell memory formation after mild COVID-19. V shed 3 bases and J 9 bases; nucleotides not matched to a gene: 8. The CDR3 has 16 amino acids. CDR1 is SGDLS, CDR2 YYNGEE, per germline. The 5'RACE method, run with constant-segment primers, produced TCR alpha and TCR beta cDNA libraries (carrying sample barcodes and UMIs). MiXCR, applied by TCRdb to the 5' RACE reads, yields one record per CDR3 protein. The sample consists of approximately 340,000 distinct CDR3 sequences, about a sixth of them appearing once. A word on this clonotype: Its target is not known.

Notes on the study in general: Memory from before infection featured some responding clones, which suggests cross-reactive memory joined. CD4+ contracting clones lay mainly in CM and EM, CD8+ ones in EMRA. Day 15 to 85 contractors were CD4/CD8 balanced; later expanders leaned CD4+.

The sample consisted of PBMCs or a T cell subset sorted from them (not recorded which). The chain combines TRBV9 with TRBJ2-1, with TRBD2 matching 14 bases. The clonotype originates from a man in his late teens or twenties who had mild COVID-19 (a few samples of this study predate the infection). Cell type and time point are not known. CDR3 sequence: CASSAHGTSGGGEQFF. The CDR3 DNA reads as TGTGCCAGCAGCGCCCATGGGACTAGCGGGGGAGGTGAGCAGTTCTTC.